A single sample gave rise to the 24 T cell receptor beta chains below, sequenced in a study of shared clonotypes between healthy human individuals. The naive CD8 fraction comprised CD45RO-negative cells positively selected for CCR7 and excluded terminally differentiated effector memory CD45RA+ cells. The protocol was immunoSEQ multiplex PCR, while the TCRdb copy is restricted to in-frame clones and leaves out a portion. The table shows about 2.1 million clones, with around 93% occurring only once. Sequencing input: naive CD8+ T cells from PBMCs. The receptors were sampled from a man in his late teens or twenties in good health. Some clones in this sample may be carry-over from other donors' samples.

V usage is TRBV27 and J usage is TRBJ2-7, with TRBD2 identical over 9 bases. J gave up 5 bases and V 8 bases, and 13 bases lay outside the gene matches. CDR3 size: 15 residues. The germline gives CDR1 MNHEY, CDR2 SMNVEV (reference sequence). Here the CDR3 reads CASSSLAGGPNEQYF. DNA of the CDR3: TGTGCCAGCTCCTCGCTGGCGGGAGGGCCCAACGAGCAGTACTTC.

The gene calls are TRBV28 and TRBJ2-7; the D gene is possibly TRBD2 (6 bases). The V end lost 7 bases, the J end lost 7 bases, and 14 bases lay between the germline ends. Germline values: CDR1 MDHEN, CDR2 SYDVKM. The CDR3 contains 12 residues. This chain's CDR3 is CASTAQRGEQYF. The CDR3 DNA sequence: TGTGCCAGCACTGCTCAACGGGGGGAGCAGTACTTC. Supplemented by reference TRBV28 and TRBJ2-7, the full variable domain reads DVKVTQSSRYLVKRTGEKVFLECVQDMDHENMFWYRQDPGLGLRLIYFSYDVKMKEKGDIPEGYSVSREKKERFSLILESASTNQTSMYLCASTAQRGEQYFGPGTRLTVT.

The genes are TRBV7-9 and TRBJ2-3; 9 bases align to TRBD1. This CDR3 spans 15 amino acids. The germline V gene has CDR1 SEHNR and CDR2 FQNEAQ (reference sequence). With 5 bases clipped from V and 2 bases from J, the junction kept 5 bases outside the gene matches. The CDR3 region is CASSPWTGVTDTQYF. CDR3 DNA: TGTGCCAGCAGCCCGTGGACAGGGGTCACAGATACGCAGTATTTT.

This rearrangement joins TRBV7-6 to TRBJ2-1, with 9 bases fitting TRBD1. V lost 5 bases and J lost 5; bases outside the gene matches: 7. The CDR3 loop spans 15 amino acids. CDR1 is SGHVS and CDR2 is FNYEAQ in the germline V gene. CDR3 coding DNA: TGTGCCAGCAGCCAAGGGACAGGGAGGCACAATGAGCAGTTCTTC. Amino acids: CASSQGTGRHNEQFF.

This chain joins TRBV7-2 and TRBJ1-3; perhaps TRBD1 as D (5 bases). Germline lookup yields CDR1 SGHTA and CDR2 FQGNSA. The CDR3 has 15 residues. V was trimmed by 4 bases and J by 7 bases, leaving 17 bases between them. CDR3 protein: CASSSEWGAGNTIYF. The CDR3 nucleotides read TGTGCCAGCAGCTCAGAATGGGGCGCCGGGAACACCATATATTTT.

The chain links TRBV15 to TRBJ2-1; D is uncertain. This CDR3 contains 20 residues. CDR1 LNHNV and CDR2 YYDKDF come from the germline V gene (reference sequence). V lost 5 bases, J lost 5 bases, and 31 bases lay in between. CDR3 nucleotide sequence: TGTGCCACCAGCCCCTCCGAAGGAGCTTCCAAAGGACGTAGAAACAATGAGCAGTTCTTC. Its protein product is CATSPSEGASKGRRNNEQFF.

CDR3 DNA sequence: TGCGCCAGCAGAGCCGGGACAGGGGCTGAAGCTTTCTTT. Translated: CASRAGTGAEAFF. The V call is TRBV10-1, the J call TRBJ1-1; TRBD1 aligns across 10 bases. V trimming: 6 bases; J trimming: 6 bases; junction bases outside the gene matches: 4. This CDR3 is built from 13 residues. The germline V gene encodes CDR1 WNHNN and CDR2 SYGVQD (reference sequence).

As for this clone: This same CDR3 is encoded by further DNA sequences in the sample. The J gene is TRBJ2-3, the V gene TRBV19; D possibly corresponds to TRBD1 (6 bases). The CDR3 runs to 14 residues. Germline V gene sequence: CDR1 LNHDA, CDR2 SQIVND (reference sequence). V was cut by 6 bases and J by 0 bases, with 10 bases left in between. This CDR3 is CASSPRGSTDTQYF. The CDR3 DNA reads TGTGCCAGTAGCCCCAGGGGAAGCACAGATACGCAGTATTTT. Full variable domain (remainder filled in from reference TRBV19 and TRBJ2-3): DGGITQSPKYLFRKEGQNVTLSCEQNLNHDAMYWYRQDPGQGLRLIYYSQIVNDFQKGDIAEGYSVSREKKESFPLTVTSAQKNPTAFYLCASSPRGSTDTQYFGPGTRLTVL.

This clone was seen a handful of times. Other DNA sequences in this specimen translate into the identical CDR3. This chain links TRBV9 with TRBJ2-7; TRBD2 matches 8 bases. Germline V gene lookup returns CDR1 SGDLS and CDR2 YYNGEE. CDR3 size: 14 residues. V was pared by 0 bases and J by 3 bases, with 2 bases of the junction left unmatched. The CDR3 loop is CASSVGGRNYEQYF. CDR3 nucleotide sequence: TGTGCCAGCAGCGTAGGCGGGAGGAACTACGAGCAGTACTTC. Variable domain in full (rest from reference TRBV9 and TRBJ2-7): DSGVTQTPKHLITATGQRVTLRCSPRSGDLSVYWYQQSLDQGLQFLIQYYNGEERAKGNILERFSAQQFPDLHSELNLSSLELGDSALYFCASSVGGRNYEQYFGPGTRLTVT.

The chain carries TRBV7-9 and TRBJ2-1, with TRBD2 matching over 8 bases. CDR3 size: 16 residues. Germline CDR1 is SEHNR and CDR2 is FQNEAQ (reference sequence). The ends lost 7 bases at V and 0 bases at J; junction bases unmatched: 8. This chain's CDR3 is CASTRLATSSYNEQFF. CDR3 nucleotide sequence: TGTGCCAGCACCCGACTAGCGACAAGCTCCTACAATGAGCAGTTCTTC. The full variable domain, rest sourced from reference TRBV7-9 and TRBJ2-1, is DTGVSQNPRHKITKRGQNVTFRCDPISEHNRLYWYRQTLGQGPEFLTYFQNEAQLEKSRLLSDRFSAERPKGSFSTLEIQRTEQGDSAMYLCASTRLATSSYNEQFFGPGTRLTVL.

Here the CDR3 DNA reads TGCGCCAGCAGCGACAGGGGGCTAGGGTCCTACGAGCAGTACTTC. Translating it yields CASSDRGLGSYEQYF. The chain joins TRBV5-1 to TRBJ2-7; 10 bases match TRBD1. Trimming cost V 4 bases and J 1 base; bases outside gene matches: 5. This CDR3 is 15 amino acids long. CDR1 and CDR2 from the germline V gene are SGHRS and YFSETQ. Using reference TRBV5-1 and TRBJ2-7 for the parts outside the CDR3, the full variable domain is KAGVTQTPRYLIKTRGQQVTLSCSPISGHRSVSWYQQTPGQGLQFLFEYFSETQRNKGNFPGRFSGRQFSNSRSEMNVSTLELGDSALYLCASSDRGLGSYEQYFGPGTRLTVT.

This sequence joins TRBV4-1 and TRBJ1-4; D is perhaps TRBD1 (6 bases). Trimming removed 0 bases from V and 3 bases from J, with 14 bases in between. Germline assignment: CDR1 MGHRA and CDR2 YSYEKL. CDR3 length equals 17 residues. CDR3 sequence reads: CASSQERGSDANEKLFF. The CDR3 nucleotides are TGCGCCAGCAGCCAAGAGAGGGGGTCTGACGCTAATGAAAAACTGTTTTTT.

Here the CDR3 DNA reads TGCGCCAGCAGCCAAGGTACAGGGAAAAGGGAAAAACTGTTTTTT. Its protein is CASSQGTGKREKLFF. The V call is TRBV4-3, the J call TRBJ1-4, with D possibly TRBD1 on 6 matching bases. V gave up 1 base and J gave up 8 bases, with 14 bases separating them. CDR1 and CDR2 from the germline V gene are LGHNA and YSLEER. The CDR3 covers 15 residues.

The chain has TRBV27 and TRBJ1-2; possibly TRBD1 for D (6 bases). Looked up from germline, CDR1 is MNHEY and CDR2 is SMNVEV (reference sequence). V was pared by 5 bases and J by 5 bases, with 15 bases between. CDR3 size: 14 residues. Written as DNA, the CDR3 is TGTGCCAGCAGTACAAAACAGGGTTTTTATGGCTACACCTTC. Protein: CASSTKQGFYGYTF.

A single count supports this clone. This sequence joins TRBV5-6 and TRBJ2-3, with 8 positions matching TRBD2. Germline values: CDR1 SGHDT, CDR2 YYEEEE. The trim removed 4 bases at V and 9 bases at J, leaving 4 bases unmatched. There are 12 residues in the CDR3. This CDR3 reads CASSQGLVTQYF. In DNA, the CDR3 is TGTGCCAGCAGCCAGGGACTAGTAACGCAGTATTTT.

The chain joins TRBV28 to TRBJ1-5, with D tentatively TRBD1 (5 bases). CDR1 is MDHEN, CDR2 SYDVKM, per germline. This CDR3 is 15 amino acids long. The V and J ends lost 3 bases and 6 bases respectively, with 15 bases between them. CDR3 in DNA: TGTGCCAGCAGTTTCTGGACGGGAGGGGCTCAGCCCCAGCATTTT. Translated, it gives CASSFWTGGAQPQHF.

The rearrangement uses TRBV27 and TRBJ2-3; D remains ambiguous. The CDR3 consists of 14 residues. Germline-derived CDR1 and CDR2 are MNHEY and SMNVEV (reference sequence). Trimming took off 4 bases at V and 2 bases at J, with 10 bases between the two ends. The CDR3 coding sequence is TGTGCCAGCAGTTCCTACACGTACACAGATACGCAGTATTTT. It yields the protein CASSSYTYTDTQYF.

The chain carries TRBV2 and TRBJ1-1, with TRBD1 as a possible D gene (5 bases). The CDR3 has 15 residues. Germline V gene lookup returns CDR1 SNHLY and CDR2 FYNNEI. Trimming removed 3 bases at V and 0 bases at J, with 11 bases between. CDR3 bases: TGTGCCAGCAGTGAGGGACGCCCTTTGAACACTGAAGCTTTCTTT. This sequence encodes CASSEGRPLNTEAFF.

This CDR3 reads CASSLSGRSYNEQFF. In DNA form, the CDR3 reads TGTGCCAGCAGCCTTAGCGGGAGATCCTACAATGAGCAGTTCTTC. V is TRBV14 and J is TRBJ2-1; TRBD2 matches 9 bases. Trimming at V came to 4 bases and at J to 1 base, leaving 2 bases not matched to a gene. The CDR3 sequence is 15 residues long. Germline V gives CDR1 SGHDN, CDR2 FVKESK.

The chain employs TRBV7-9 and TRBJ2-7; D may be TRBD1 or TRBD2 (5 bases each). The V end lost 3 bases, the J end lost 6 bases, and 9 bases lay between the germline ends. The CDR3 runs to 12 residues. CDR1 SEHNR and CDR2 FQNEAQ come from the germline V gene (reference sequence). The CDR3 nucleotides read TGTGCCAGCAGCTTTAAGAGGGGCGAGCAGTACTTC. This encodes CASSFKRGEQYF.

The genes are TRBV13 and TRBJ1-5; D is unclear. This CDR3 comprises 16 residues. Germline CDR1 reads PRHDT; CDR2 reads FYEKMQ (reference sequence). Trimming removed 0 bases at V and 3 bases at J, with 12 bases between. This chain's CDR3 is CASSLGPPGNNQPQHF. The CDR3 nucleotides are TGTGCCAGCAGCTTAGGCCCACCTGGGAACAATCAGCCCCAGCATTTT.

Remarks on this clone: Other DNA sequences from this sample encode an identical CDR3 as well. The V call is TRBV7-9, the J call TRBJ1-2; 7 bases align to TRBD1. The CDR3 has 14 residues. V dropped 4 bases and J dropped 2; count of bases not matched to a gene: 4. Germline values: CDR1 SEHNR, CDR2 FQNEAQ (reference sequence). The CDR3 region has the DNA TGTGCCAGCAGCTCCGGACAGGCGAACTATGGCTACACCTTC. It codes for CASSSGQANYGYTF.

Points on this clone: Different DNA sequences within this sample yield the same CDR3. The gene calls are TRBV7-3 and TRBJ2-1; maybe TRBD2 (5 bases). V was cut by 5 bases and J by 3 bases, with 8 bases left in between. Germline V CDR1 and CDR2: SGHTA, FQGTGA. This CDR3 region has 13 residues. CDR3 sequence reads: CASSLRGYNEQFF. In nucleotides, the CDR3 is TGTGCCAGCAGCCTCCGGGGCTACAATGAGCAGTTCTTC.

The chain is built from TRBV14 and TRBJ2-7; the D gene is possibly TRBD1 (6 bases). Per the germline V gene, CDR1 is SGHDN and CDR2 is FVKESK. This CDR3 contains 13 residues. V was shortened by 7 bases and J by 3 bases, with 13 bases between the two germline ends. The CDR3 sequence: CASNLAGDYEQYF. The DNA for the CDR3 is TGTGCCAGCAATCTAGCAGGGGACTACGAGCAGTACTTC.